Each of the 30 T cell receptor beta chains below was sequenced from the same sample in a study of neoadjuvant nivolumab and ipilimumab in lung cancer. TCRdb keeps only in-frame clones here, not all; method: immunoSEQ multiplex PCR. The data contain about 6,600 clones, 65% of them singletons. Here the sequenced sample was tumor tissue, taken after neoadjuvant nivolumab, alone or with ipilimumab, at or shortly before surgery. These receptors originate from an adult with non-small cell lung cancer.

This clone was seen only a few times. The J gene is TRBJ1-5, the V gene TRBV19, with a possible D match to TRBD1 (5 bases). Looked up from germline, CDR1 is LNHDA and CDR2 is SQIVND (reference sequence). This CDR3 contains 15 residues. Trimming stripped 9 bases from V and 2 bases from J, with 17 bases between. The CDR3 region has the DNA TGTGCCAGCGGGAGGGGTCCCCGAGGCAATCAGCCCCAGCATTTT. This sequence encodes CASGRGPRGNQPQHF.

V and J are TRBV5-4 and TRBJ1-2, with D unclear. Germline V gives CDR1 SGHNT, CDR2 YYREEE (reference sequence). The CDR3 is 14 amino acids. Trimming took off 3 bases at V and 3 bases at J, with 12 bases between the two ends. DNA of the CDR3: TGTGCCAGCAGCTCCCCCTCCAGACACTATGGCTACACCTTC. The encoded protein is CASSSPSRHYGYTF.

This clone was seen only a few times. This chain links TRBV7-9 with TRBJ1-4; tentatively, D is TRBD1 (6 bases). CDR1 and CDR2 from the germline V gene are SEHNR and FQNEAQ (reference sequence). This CDR3 is built from 13 residues. V was cut by 10 bases and J by 4 bases, with 13 bases left in between. CDR3 DNA: TGTGCCACGAGAGGGGGTTATAATGAAAAACTGTTTTTT. It translates to CATRGGYNEKLFF.

The rearrangement joins TRBV10-3 to TRBJ2-5; 7 nucleotides agree with TRBD1. Germline CDR1 reads ENHRY; CDR2 reads SYGVKD. The CDR3 covers 16 residues. Trimming at V came to 10 bases and at J to 1 base, leaving 15 bases not matched to a gene. The CDR3 protein is CATRPSGTAAQETQYF. The CDR3 nucleotides are TGTGCCACCCGACCCTCCGGGACAGCTGCCCAAGAGACCCAGTACTTC.

The chain has TRBV28 and TRBJ2-7; D call uncertain. With 3 bases removed from V and 6 bases from J, the gap between germline ends came to 9 bases. The CDR3 sequence is 12 residues long. CDR1 and CDR2 (germline): MDHEN, SYDVKM. The CDR3 loop is CASSLHGREQYF. CDR3 nucleotide sequence: TGTGCCAGCAGTTTGCATGGTCGCGAGCAGTACTTC.

The gene calls are TRBV7-6 and TRBJ2-3; no definite D call. The CDR3 covers 14 residues. V was clipped by 2 bases and J by 0 bases, with 6 bases between them. Per the germline V gene, CDR1 is SGHVS and CDR2 is FNYEAQ. This chain's CDR3 is CASSLFPSTDTQYF. The CDR3 bases are TGTGCCAGCAGCTTATTTCCTAGCACAGATACGCAGTATTTT.

The chain links TRBV5-1 to TRBJ1-1; TRBD1 is a possible D gene (5 bases). The CDR3 consists of 16 residues. In germline, CDR1 is SGHRS, CDR2 YFSETQ. V lost 7 bases, J lost 1 base, and 20 bases lay in between. In DNA form, the CDR3 reads TGCGCCAGCGGGGTAAGTCCGGGTACAGGGAACACTGAAGCTTTCTTT. Its protein is CASGVSPGTGNTEAFF.

The chain couples TRBV2 to TRBJ1-4; D uncertain. Trimming stripped 7 bases from V and 3 bases from J, with 9 bases between. This CDR3 spans 13 amino acids. The germline V gene has CDR1 SNHLY and CDR2 FYNNEI. DNA for the CDR3: TGTGCCAGCAATCGGGAAGCTAATGAAAAACTGTTTTTT. Protein sequence: CASNREANEKLFF.

The V gene is TRBV19, the J gene TRBJ1-5; a possible D gene is TRBD1 (5 bases). The V gene's germline CDR1 is LNHDA and CDR2 SQIVND (reference sequence). V was trimmed by 3 bases and J by 0 bases, leaving 15 bases between them. CDR3 length equals 17 residues. This CDR3 reads CASSIPRGMYSNQPQHF. The DNA for the CDR3 is TGTGCCAGTAGTATCCCCCGGGGCATGTATAGCAATCAGCCCCAGCATTTT.

This clone was found a few times. The chain couples TRBV5-1 to TRBJ2-7, with 7 bases identical to TRBD2. Germline CDR1 reads SGHRS; CDR2 reads YFSETQ. The CDR3 totals 13 residues. Trimming removed 3 bases from V and 4 bases from J; junction bases left unmatched: 4. CDR3 protein: CASSWEGWYEQYF. The CDR3 DNA is TGCGCCAGCAGCTGGGAGGGATGGTACGAGCAGTACTTC.

This clone was seen just once. The chain employs TRBV5-1 and TRBJ1-2; TRBD1 might be the D (5 bases). Germline V CDR1 and CDR2: SGHRS, YFSETQ. CDR3 length: 10 amino acids. CDR3 bases: TGCGCGGGGGGGGAGTCTGGCTACACCTTC. Translation gives CAGGESGYTF. The full variable domain, its missing parts supplied by reference TRBV5-1 and TRBJ1-2, is KAGVTQTPRYLIKTRGQQVTLSCSPISGHRSVSWYQQTPGQGLQFLFEYFSETQRNKGNFPGRFSGRQFSNSRSEMNVSTLELGDSALYLCAGGESGYTFGSGTRLTVV.

The J gene is TRBJ2-7, the V gene TRBV7-9; the D gene is possibly TRBD1 (5 bases). In germline, CDR1 is SEHNR, CDR2 FQNEAQ (reference sequence). This CDR3 spans 14 amino acids. Trimming removed 4 bases at V and 2 bases at J, with 12 bases between. For the CDR3, the DNA is TGTGCCAGCAGCTACCTGACAGATACCTACGAGCAGTACTTC. Its translation: CASSYLTDTYEQYF.

The chain employs TRBV10-3 and TRBJ1-2, with no clear D. V was pared by 0 bases and J by 8 bases, with 16 bases between. Germline CDR1 reads ENHRY; CDR2 reads SYGVKD. There are 15 residues in the CDR3. The CDR3 protein is CAISESPGPVGGYTF. The DNA of the CDR3 is TGTGCCATCAGTGAGTCCCCCGGTCCGGTGGGGGGCTACACCTTC.

This rearrangement joins TRBV30 to TRBJ2-7; either TRBD1 or TRBD2 may fit D (5 bases each). The CDR3 runs 14 residues. The ends were cut back, 2 bases at V and 0 bases at J, with 11 bases in the middle. Germline assignment: CDR1 GTSNPN and CDR2 SVGIG (reference sequence). CDR3 DNA: TGTGCCTGGAGTTCGGGGCAGGACTCCTACGAGCAGTACTTC. Translating it yields CAWSSGQDSYEQYF.

The chain recombines TRBV6-6 with TRBJ2-7; D uncertain. Germline-derived CDR1 and CDR2 are MNHNY and SVGAGI (reference sequence). This CDR3 has 13 amino acids. Between the trimmed V and J ends, which lost 8 bases and 0 bases, there was a span of 11 bases. The CDR3 spells CASGMGHSYEQYF. CDR3 DNA sequence: TGTGCCAGCGGGATGGGCCACTCCTACGAGCAGTACTTC.

The rearrangement uses TRBV5-1 and TRBJ2-2; D ambiguous. V was pared by 3 bases and J by 6 bases, with 6 bases between. This CDR3 region has 12 residues. Germline CDR1 SGHRS, CDR2 YFSETQ. Written as DNA, the CDR3 is TGCGCCAGCAGCTCGCCTCCCGGGGAGCTGTTTTTT. Translation: CASSSPPGELFF.

The rearrangement joins TRBV7-6 to TRBJ2-1, with D perhaps matching TRBD1 (5 bases). This CDR3 has 14 residues. V dropped 4 bases and J dropped 8 bases, with 15 bases sitting between them. The germline V gene encodes CDR1 SGHVS and CDR2 FNYEAQ. The CDR3 DNA sequence: TGTGCCAGCAGCTGGGTCAGCGCACAGGATGAGCAGTTCTTC. It is translated as CASSWVSAQDEQFF.

The chain joins TRBV7-3 to TRBJ2-3, with D possibly being TRBD2 (6 bases). Germline CDR1 is SGHTA and CDR2 is FQGTGA. Deletions cut 1 base from V and 2 bases from J, with 7 bases between. The CDR3 totals 14 residues. The CDR3 is CASSLSGNTDTQYF. The CDR3 DNA reads TGTGCCAGCAGCTTAAGCGGGAACACAGATACGCAGTATTTT.

The genes are TRBV5-5 and TRBJ1-1; possibly TRBD1 for D (5 bases). V was trimmed by 4 bases and J by 0 bases, leaving 13 bases between them. CDR3 length equals 15 residues. Germline lookup yields CDR1 SGHKS and CDR2 YYEKEE (reference sequence). CDR3 DNA: TGTGCCAGCAGCCCAAGACAGAATTTGAACACTGAAGCTTTCTTT. This encodes CASSPRQNLNTEAFF.

The rearrangement joins TRBV6-6 to TRBJ2-1, with D tentatively TRBD2 (5 bases). CDR1 is MNHNY, CDR2 SVGAGI, per germline (reference sequence). This CDR3 region has 15 residues. Trimming left V 2 bases short and J 6 bases short, with 14 bases between. DNA of the CDR3: TGTGCCAGCAGTTACCTGGCCCGAGGGCCCAATGAGCAGTTCTTC. It translates to CASSYLARGPNEQFF.

This clone occurred once. V gene TRBV11-3 combines with J gene TRBJ2-1, with 9 bases that match TRBD1. CDR1 is SGHNT and CDR2 is YENEEA in the germline V gene. The CDR3 totals 15 residues. Unmatched junction bases numbered 10, after V lost 5 bases and J lost 8 bases. CDR3 nucleotides: TGTGCCAGCAGCGCCCGACAGGGGGTGGTCGATGAGCAGTTCTTC. Protein product: CASSARQGVVDEQFF.

The CDR3 region has the DNA TGTGCCAGCAGCCCCGGACAGTACACTGAAGCTTTCTTT. It specifies CASSPGQYTEAFF. The chain has TRBV11-1 and TRBJ1-1; D may be TRBD1 (6 bases). The germline V gene has CDR1 SGHAT and CDR2 FQDESV (reference sequence). The CDR3 has 13 residues. V was clipped by 5 bases and J by 3 bases, with 10 bases between them. Based on the CDR3 plus reference TRBV11-1 and TRBJ1-1, the full variable domain is EAEVAQSPRYKITEKSQAVAFWCDPISGHATLYWYRQILGQGPELLVQFQDESVVDDSQLPKDRFSAERLKGVDSTLKIQPAELGDSAMYLCASSPGQYTEAFFGQGTRLTVV.

The table lists this clone with a few counts. The genes are TRBV6-1 and TRBJ2-6; tentatively, D is TRBD1 (6 bases). The germline gives CDR1 MNHNS, CDR2 SASEGT. V lost 3 bases to trimming and J lost 4 bases, with 10 bases between them. This CDR3 spans 15 amino acids. Here the CDR3 reads CASSEPGQGANVLTF. In nucleotides, the CDR3 is TGTGCCAGCAGTGAGCCCGGACAGGGGGCCAACGTCCTGACTTTC.

The V and J genes are TRBV2 and TRBJ1-1; TRBD1 matches 9 bases. The germline gives CDR1 SNHLY, CDR2 FYNNEI. The CDR3 totals 14 residues. J lost 1 base, V lost 7 bases, and 4 bases had no gene match. For the CDR3, the DNA is TGTGCCAGCACCAAGGGACAGGGGAACACTGAAGCTTTCTTT. It is translated as CASTKGQGNTEAFF. The entire variable domain, with the rest obtained from reference TRBV2 and TRBJ1-1, is as follows: EPEVTQTPSHQVTQMGQEVILRCVPISNHLYFYWYRQILGQKVEFLVSFYNNEISEKSEIFDDQFSVERPDGSNFTLKIRSTKLEDSAMYFCASTKGQGNTEAFFGQGTRLTVV.

This clone appeared a few times. The chain couples TRBV2 to TRBJ2-7; D gene uncertain. V lost 1 base to trimming and J lost 4 bases, with 11 bases between them. The CDR3 is 14 amino acids. Germline-derived CDR1 and CDR2 are SNHLY and FYNNEI. Written as DNA, the CDR3 is TGTGCCAGCAGTGAAGGAGGCAGCCGATACGAGCAGTACTTC. Translation gives CASSEGGSRYEQYF.

V gene TRBV27 combines with J gene TRBJ1-5; D ambiguous. V lost 2 bases and J lost 4, with 9 bases in between. The CDR3 is made up of 14 amino acids. Germline CDR1 reads MNHEY; CDR2 reads SMNVEV (reference sequence). This CDR3 reads CASSLKSGNQPQHF. The DNA of the CDR3 is TGTGCCAGCAGTTTAAAGTCAGGAAATCAGCCCCAGCATTTT.

This clone came up once. The rearrangement uses TRBV19 and TRBJ2-6; D unresolved. The V and J ends lost 7 bases and 4 bases respectively, with 11 bases between them. This CDR3 has 14 residues. From germline, CDR1 is LNHDA and CDR2 SQIVND (reference sequence). The CDR3 nucleotides are TGTGCCAGTACTGATTCATGGGGGGCCAACGTCCTGACTTTC. It yields the protein CASTDSWGANVLTF.

This chain's CDR3 is CASSPPDGSSPGELFF. CDR3 bases: TGCGCCAGCAGTCCCCCCGACGGAAGTTCACCCGGGGAGCTGTTTTTT. The V gene is TRBV23-1, the J gene TRBJ2-2; D unresolved. TRBV23-1 is identified as an open reading frame with a role that is uncertain. The CDR3 is made up of 16 amino acids. Trimming stripped 4 bases from V and 6 bases from J, with 18 bases between.

The chain joins TRBV5-1 to TRBJ1-1, with 8 positions matching TRBD1. Germline V lookup: CDR1 SGHRS, CDR2 YFSETQ. The trim removed 8 bases at V and 5 bases at J, leaving 5 bases unmatched. The CDR3 totals 12 residues. CDR3 sequence (DNA): TGCGCCAGTCGCAGGGGGCAGACTGAAGCTTTCTTT. It translates to CASRRGQTEAFF.

In nucleotides, the CDR3 is TGTGCCATCAGTCCAGGGGGCCCTGGAAACACCATATATTTT. Its translation is CAISPGGPGNTIYF. This chain uses TRBV10-3 with TRBJ1-3; 8 positions match TRBD1. The CDR3 loop spans 14 amino acids. Germline V gene lookup returns CDR1 ENHRY and CDR2 SYGVKD. J lost 2 bases, V lost 5 bases, and 2 bases had no gene match.